The rows below give T cell receptor beta chains drawn from one sample of a study of blood T cell repertoires in COVID-19. TCRdb's table, derived via immunoSEQ multiplex PCR, lists solely in-frame clones and lacks some. The table records fewer than 150,000 clones, over 75% of them present only once. Sequencing input: PBMCs or T cells enriched from blood (not recorded which). All receptors derive from a man between 45 and 60 years old in a cohort exposed to, infected with or recovered from COVID-19 (not recorded which). Both conserved end residues are part of each CDR3. Each record gives: D gene, J gene, V gene, clone size, CDR3 protein, CDR3 DNA. The D gene is left open where the match is weak. Clone size is stated in some rows and not others, as once, few, many or a class when expanded.

NA | TRBJ1-5 | TRBV4-1 | NA | CASSQIRGSNQPQHF | TGCGCCAGCAGCCAAATAAGGGGTAGCAATCAGCCCCAGCATTTT
NA | TRBJ1-2 | TRBV27 | NA | CASSAQGYNYGYTF | TGTGCCAGCAGTGCTCAGGGGTATAACTATGGCTACACCTTC
NA | TRBJ1-4 | TRBV5-1 | NA | CASAEGGSNEKLFF | TGCGCCAGCGCTGAGGGAGGTTCTAATGAAAAACTGTTTTTT
NA | TRBJ1-4 | TRBV28 | NA | CASSSRAEKLFF | TGTGCCAGCAGTTCCCGAGCCGAAAAACTGTTTTTT
NA | TRBJ1-2 | TRBV27 | NA | CASSEGGIGYGYTF | TGTGCCAGCAGTGAGGGTGGGATCGGCTATGGCTACACCTTC
TRBD1 | TRBJ1-2 | TRBV5-6 | once | CASSRLDRSYYGYTF | TGTGCCAGCAGCCGCCTGGACAGGTCTTACTATGGCTACACCTTC
TRBD1 | TRBJ1-3 | TRBV10-2 | NA | CASRTGDSGNTIYF | TGCGCCAGCCGGACAGGGGACTCTGGAAACACCATATATTTT
TRBD2 | TRBJ2-7 | TRBV19 | few | CASRPGVSGGEQYF | TGTGCCAGTAGGCCGGGGGTCTCGGGGGGCGAGCAGTACTTC
NA | TRBJ2-3 | TRBV21-1 | once | CASSKGSGHTDTQYF | TGTGCCAGCAGCAAGGGTAGCGGCCACACAGATACGCAGTATTTT
NA | TRBJ2-7 | TRBV11-3 | NA | CASSPGSAPYEQYF | TGTGCCAGCAGCCCGGGTTCCGCGCCATACGAGCAGTACTTC
NA | TRBJ2-3 | TRBV11-2 | NA | CASSFLTQYF | TGTGCCAGCAGCTTTCTTACGCAGTATTTT
TRBD1 | TRBJ2-7 | TRBV7-9 | few | CASSLWDRDEQYF | TGTGCCAGCAGCTTATGGGACAGGGACGAGCAGTACTTC
NA | TRBJ1-3 | TRBV19 | NA | CASSITSSGNTIYF | TGTGCCAGTAGTATAACGAGCTCTGGAAACACCATATATTTT
TRBD1 | TRBJ2-3 | TRBV5-4 | NA | CASSPDRASTDTQYF | TGTGCCAGCAGCCCAGACAGGGCGTCTACAGATACGCAGTATTTT
NA | TRBJ1-5 | TRBV7-8 | NA | CASSLWFFDRGEQPQHF | TGTGCCAGCAGCTTATGGTTTTTTGACCGGGGAGAACAGCCCCAGCATTTT
NA | TRBJ2-7 | TRBV5-1 | NA | CASSPGSLDVFNYEQYF | TGCGCCAGCAGCCCGGGGAGCTTAGATGTCTTTAACTACGAGCAGTACTTC
TRBD1 | TRBJ2-7 | TRBV5-1 | NA | CASSLGTGLYEQYF | TGCGCCAGCAGCTTGGGGACAGGGCTTTACGAGCAGTACTTC
NA | TRBJ1-1 | TRBV6-5 | NA | CASGWSGGWGTEAFF | TGTGCCAGCGGATGGAGCGGGGGTTGGGGCACTGAAGCTTTCTTT
TRBD1 | TRBJ2-7 | TRBV5-4 | NA | CASRIGQAYEQYF | TGTGCCAGCAGAATTGGACAGGCCTACGAGCAGTACTTC
NA | TRBJ2-5 | TRBV11-1 | NA | CASSPGETQYF | TGTGCCAGCAGTCCCGGAGAGACCCAGTACTTC
NA | TRBJ1-5 | TRBV5-6 | NA | CASSLGRGNQPQHF | TGTGCCAGCAGCTTGGGCAGGGGAAATCAGCCCCAGCATTTT
TRBD2 | TRBJ2-1 | TRBV28 | NA | CASRQIAGVREQFF | TGTGCCAGCAGGCAAATAGCGGGGGTGCGGGAGCAGTTCTTC
NA | TRBJ1-1 | TRBV29-1 | NA | CSVEGRREAFF | TGCAGCGTTGAAGGCAGGCGTGAAGCTTTCTTT
NA | TRBJ2-3 | TRBV14 | once | CASSQEKRSSTDTQYF | TGTGCCAGCAGCCAAGAGAAGCGGTCTAGCACAGATACGCAGTATTTT
TRBD1 | TRBJ2-3 | TRBV6-6 | NA | CASSHGDRGTQYF | TGTGCCAGCAGTCACGGGGACAGAGGTACGCAGTATTTT
NA | TRBJ2-5 | TRBV18 | NA | CASSPPSETQYF | TGTGCCAGTTCACCCCCTTCGGAGACCCAGTACTTC
NA | TRBJ1-2 | TRBV11-2 | NA | CASSLPTGLDGYTF | TGTGCCAGCAGCTTACCTACAGGTCTGGATGGCTACACCTTC
NA | TRBJ1-4 | TRBV30 | NA | CAWSVLNEKLFF | TGTGCCTGGAGTGTACTTAATGAAAAACTGTTTTTT
NA | TRBJ2-7 | TRBV12-3/TRBV12-4 | NA | CASSFGLTYEQYF | TGTGCCAGCAGTTTCGGACTAACCTACGAGCAGTACTTC
NA | TRBJ2-3 | TRBV4-1 | NA | CASSPRASTDTQYF | TGCGCCAGCAGCCCGAGGGCTTCCACAGATACGCAGTATTTT
NA | TRBJ2-2 | TRBV2 | NA | CASSERVAPGELFF | TGTGCCAGCAGTGAGCGGGTCGCACCCGGGGAGCTGTTTTTT
NA | TRBJ2-3 | TRBV7-2 | NA | CASSLGSFQADTQYF | TGTGCCAGCAGCTTAGGCTCTTTTCAAGCGGATACGCAGTATTTT
TRBD1 | TRBJ1-2 | TRBV9 | NA | CASSVAGTVYGYTF | TGTGCCAGCAGCGTAGCGGGGACAGTCTATGGCTACACCTTC
TRBD2 | TRBJ2-1 | TRBV5-1 | NA | CASSLGTSEYNEQFF | TGCGCCAGCAGCCTCGGGACTAGCGAATACAATGAGCAGTTCTTC
NA | TRBJ2-5 | TRBV5-1 | NA | CASSLEGTYQETQYF | TGCGCCAGCAGCTTGGAAGGGACTTACCAAGAGACCCAGTACTTC
TRBD2 | TRBJ2-3 | TRBV3-1/TRBV3-2 | NA | CASSQGLAGGSTDTQYF | TGTGCCAGCAGCCAAGGACTAGCGGGAGGTAGCACAGATACGCAGTATTTT
TRBD2 | TRBJ2-3 | TRBV24-1 | NA | CATSGGGGALDTQYF | TGTGCCACCAGCGGTGGCGGGGGGGCCTTAGATACGCAGTATTTT
TRBD2 | TRBJ2-3 | TRBV10-3 | NA | CAISESSSGGHTDTQYF | TGTGCCATCAGTGAGTCGTCTAGCGGGGGTCACACAGATACGCAGTATTTT
TRBD1 | TRBJ2-2 | TRBV5-1 | NA | CASISGTANTGELFF | TGCGCCAGCATCTCCGGGACAGCGAACACCGGGGAGCTGTTTTTT
TRBD2 | TRBJ2-3 | TRBV7-8 | NA | CASSLGGLALDTQYF | TGTGCCAGCAGCCTTGGAGGACTAGCGTTAGATACGCAGTATTTT
NA | TRBJ1-6 | TRBV7-9 | NA | CASSLGLNSPLHF | TGTGCCAGCAGCTTGGGCCTTAATTCACCCCTCCACTTT
TRBD1 | TRBJ2-7 | TRBV14 | NA | CASSDRDRVSEQYF | TGTGCCAGCAGCGATCGGGACAGGGTCTCCGAGCAGTACTTC
NA | TRBJ2-1 | TRBV30 | NA | CAWSTGLANEQFF | TGTGCCTGGAGTACGGGGTTGGCCAATGAGCAGTTCTTC
NA | TRBJ2-1 | TRBV7-9 | NA | CASSLDTLNEQFF | TGTGCCAGCAGCTTAGATACACTAAATGAGCAGTTCTTC
TRBD1 | TRBJ2-7 | TRBV5-1 | NA | CASSVYGTGYEQYF | TGCGCCAGCAGCGTATACGGGACAGGATACGAGCAGTACTTC
TRBD2 | TRBJ2-1 | TRBV24-1 | NA | CATSDSGLSGSSYNEQFF | TGTGCCACCAGTGATTCGGGCCTAAGCGGGAGCTCCTACAATGAGCAGTTCTTC
NA | TRBJ1-2 | TRBV5-1 | NA | CASSLDNEYYGYTF | TGCGCCAGCAGCTTGGATAACGAGTACTATGGCTACACCTTC
NA | TRBJ2-1 | TRBV30 | NA | CAWRLRREYNEQFF | TGTGCCTGGAGGTTGCGGCGGGAATACAATGAGCAGTTCTTC
NA | TRBJ1-2 | TRBV11-2 | NA | CASSVSSGWDSLNYGYTF | TGTGCCAGCTCCGTGTCAAGCGGATGGGACTCACTCAACTATGGCTACACCTTC
TRBD1 | TRBJ1-4 | TRBV6-5 | NA | CASSIQGADNEKLFF | TGTGCCAGCAGTATACAGGGGGCTGATAATGAAAAACTGTTTTTT
TRBD1 | TRBJ1-2 | TRBV19 | few | CASSTNRDRGPGSYTF | TGTGCCAGTAGTACAAACCGGGACAGGGGCCCCGGGAGCTACACCTTC
NA | TRBJ1-5 | TRBV16 | NA | CASSPTYSVSNQPQHF | TGTGCCAGCAGCCCGACCTACAGTGTTAGCAATCAGCCCCAGCATTTT
NA | TRBJ1-5 | TRBV19 | once | CASSSTDSNQPQHF | TGTGCCAGTAGTTCGACAGATAGCAATCAGCCCCAGCATTTT
NA | TRBJ1-6 | TRBV4-3 | NA | CASSQDTGIGSPLHF | TGCGCCAGCAGCCAAGATACCGGGATTGGTTCACCCCTCCACTTT
NA | TRBJ2-2 | TRBV27 | NA | CASSLWGSSNTGELFF | TGTGCCAGCAGTTTGTGGGGCTCCTCGAACACCGGGGAGCTGTTTTTT